This T cell receptor (beta chain) was sequenced during a study of human CD8 memory T cell subsets. General observations from the study: Estimation with Chao1 suggested higher diversity among stem-like memory T cells relative to precursor exhausted T cells.

Remarks on this clonotype: Its target is unknown.

Designated as TPEX, the CCR7+ PD-1+ TIGIT+ early memory CD8+ T cells showed dysfunctional, exhausted-like traits. The authors drew RNA from duplicate vials of roughly 150,000 sorted CD8+ T cells per subset. UMI-labeled 5' RACE produced the TCR beta libraries. Study processing details: Each library (TCR beta) contained from approximately 2,700 up to roughly 18,000 functional CDR3 beta clonotypes. TCRdb processed the 5' RACE reads again and assigns one entry to each CDR3 protein, with no DNA. The V and J calls shown here were made by TCRdb, not taken from the authors' results. This repertoire includes thousands of distinct CDR3 sequences. Material: CD8+ T cells from PBMCs. The sequence was obtained from a human donor in good health.

CDR3 amino acids: CATSPRASGSTDTQYF. The chain links TRBV27 to TRBJ2-3; TCRdb indicates TRBD2, and absent DNA this call remains unverified. Germline assignment: CDR1 MNHEY and CDR2 SMNVEV (reference sequence). This CDR3 has 16 amino acids.